This is a list of T cell receptor beta chains from one sample in a study of blood T cell repertoires in COVID-19. TCRdb keeps only in-frame clones here, not all; method: immunoSEQ multiplex PCR. This table holds about 67,000 clones, around nine tenths found once. Sequencing was carried out using peripheral blood. The source of these receptors is a woman at least 80 years old with acute or convalescent COVID-19. Each CDR3 is given with its conserved first and last residue. Fields, in order: J gene, clone size, D gene, V gene, CDR3 DNA, CDR3 protein. The D gene is left open where the match is weak. A row's size may be missing; if present it is once, few, many or a size class.

TRBJ2-5,NA,NA,TRBV4-1,TGCGCCAGCAGCCCCCAAGACCGCGGGGAGACCCAGTACTTC,CASSPQDRGETQYF
TRBJ1-6,NA,TRBD1,TRBV11-2,TGTGCCAGCAACACAGGGGGCGATTCACCCCTCCACTTT,CASNTGGDSPLHF
TRBJ1-1,few,NA,TRBV10-3,TGTGCCAGCTCAACAGGGAACACTGAAGCTTTCTTT,CASSTGNTEAFF
TRBJ1-1,NA,TRBD1,TRBV5-1,TGCGCCAGCAGCGGCCAGAGACAGGGGGGCACTGAAGCTTTCTTT,CASSGQRQGGTEAFF
TRBJ1-1,NA,TRBD1,TRBV11-2,TGTGCCAGCAGCTCCTGGACAGGGAGGAACACTGAAGCTTTCTTT,CASSSWTGRNTEAFF
TRBJ1-1,NA,NA,TRBV28,TGTGCCAGCAGTACCGCGGGGACTGAAGCTTTCTTT,CASSTAGTEAFF
TRBJ1-5,once,TRBD1,TRBV18,TGTGCCAGCTCACCACGGTCGGGACAGGGGAATCAGCCCCAGCATTTT,CASSPRSGQGNQPQHF
TRBJ2-3,few,TRBD2,TRBV7-2,TGTGCCAGCAGCTTATCACCCTGGCTAGCGGTGAGCTTGGATACGCAGTATTTT,CASSLSPWLAVSLDTQYF
TRBJ1-6,NA,TRBD1,TRBV4-1,TGCGCCAGCAGCCAGGGACAGGGGAATTATAATTCACCCCTCCACTTT,CASSQGQGNYNSPLHF
TRBJ1-6,NA,TRBD1,TRBV30,TGTGCCCAAAGTGGGGGACAGGCGGGGCTCCACTTT,CAQSGGQAGLHF
TRBJ1-1,NA,TRBD1,TRBV5-4,TGTGCCAGCAGCTCCCCGAACAGGGGAGACACTGAAGCTTTCTTT,CASSSPNRGDTEAFF
TRBJ1-2,NA,NA,TRBV7-6,TGTGCCAGCGCGACAGATTATGGCTACACCTTC,CASATDYGYTF
TRBJ2-7,NA,NA,TRBV18,TGTGCCAGCTCACTCTACAATGAGGGTACCTACGAGCAGTACTTC,CASSLYNEGTYEQYF
TRBJ1-2,NA,TRBD1,TRBV5-6,TGTGCCAGCAGCTTGAGCCGAGAGGGGGCCTATGGCTACACCTTC,CASSLSREGAYGYTF
TRBJ2-2,few,NA,TRBV7-8,TGTGCCAGCAGCTTAAGACTCGCCCGGGAGCTGTTTTTT,CASSLRLARELFF
TRBJ1-4,NA,NA,TRBV4-1,TGCGCCAGCAGCCGCAACAGGGAAAAACTGTTTTTT,CASSRNREKLFF
TRBJ1-1,NA,NA,TRBV2,TGTGCCAGCGGGTACAGGGTCGGCACTGAAGCTTTCTTT,CASGYRVGTEAFF
TRBJ2-1,NA,NA,TRBV5-1,TGCGCCAGCAGCTTGGAAGAAGGCGGCTCCTACAATGAGCAGTTCTTC,CASSLEEGGSYNEQFF
TRBJ2-3,NA,TRBD2,TRBV4-1,TGCGCCAGCAGCCACCAACGGACTAGCGGGGGAGAGGCGCAGTATTTT,CASSHQRTSGGEAQYF
TRBJ2-7,NA,TRBD1,TRBV28,TGTGCCAGCAGTTCCCCAGGGGGAACCTTCTACGAGCAGTACTTC,CASSSPGGTFYEQYF
TRBJ1-3,few,NA,TRBV6-5,TGTGCCAGCACCATGACAGTCTCTGGAAACACCATATATTTT,CASTMTVSGNTIYF
TRBJ2-1,NA,TRBD2,TRBV6-1,TGTGCCAGCAGTGAAGCGGGAGGGAGGAATGAGCAGTTCTTC,CASSEAGGRNEQFF
TRBJ2-1,NA,NA,TRBV10-3,TGTGCCATCAGTGAGCGAACAGGTGAGCAGTTCTTC,CAISERTGEQFF
TRBJ1-2,NA,NA,TRBV29-1,TGCAGCGTGACAGCGTGGAGTGGCTACACCTTC,CSVTAWSGYTF
TRBJ2-1,NA,TRBD2,TRBV4-2,TGTGCCAGCAGCCAATTAAGCGGGGGCTCCTACAATGAGCAGTTCTTC,CASSQLSGGSYNEQFF
TRBJ2-2,NA,TRBD1,TRBV24-1,TGTGCCGCAGGACAGGCTAACACCGGGGAGCTGTTTTTT,CAAGQANTGELFF
TRBJ1-3,NA,NA,TRBV5-1,TGCGCCAGCAGCTTCACAACCCGGGACACCATATATTTT,CASSFTTRDTIYF
TRBJ2-5,NA,NA,TRBV5-1,TGCGCCAGCACAGGGGTCCAAGAGACCCAGTACTTC,CASTGVQETQYF
TRBJ1-2,few,NA,TRBV10-3,TGTGCCATCAGTGTACAGCCTAACTATGGCTACACCTTC,CAISVQPNYGYTF
TRBJ1-1,many,NA,TRBV28,TGTGCCAGCGTAGGAGCCTTGCCGGAGACTGAAGCTTTCTTT,CASVGALPETEAFF
TRBJ1-6,NA,NA,TRBV9,TGTGCCAGCAGCGTAGGAGTCTCCTATAATTCACCCCTCCACTTT,CASSVGVSYNSPLHF
TRBJ2-1,NA,TRBD2,TRBV4-3,TGCGCCAGCAGCCAACTAGGGACTAGCGGGAGCCACAATGAGCAGTTCTTC,CASSQLGTSGSHNEQFF
TRBJ1-1,NA,NA,TRBV6-2/TRBV6-3,TGTGCCAGCAGTTACGGTGGTTCTAAAGCTTTCTTT,CASSYGGSKAFF
TRBJ1-6,NA,NA,TRBV5-6,TGTGCCAGCAGCTTGTGGACGGGGAATTCACCCCTCCACTTT,CASSLWTGNSPLHF
TRBJ2-5,NA,TRBD2,TRBV6-5,TGTGCCAGCAGTCCCCGGGGGGTTGGGCAAGAGACCCAGTACTTC,CASSPRGVGQETQYF
TRBJ1-1,NA,TRBD1,TRBV7-6,TGTGCCAGCAGCCCCAGGACAGGGGATGCCACTGAAGCTTTCTTT,CASSPRTGDATEAFF
TRBJ1-4,NA,NA,TRBV2,TGTGCCAGCAGTGGACAGATTAATGAAAAACTGTTTTTT,CASSGQINEKLFF
TRBJ1-4,NA,NA,TRBV7-3,TGTGCCAGCAGCTTATACGGACAGCCTAATGAAAAACTGTTTTTT,CASSLYGQPNEKLFF
TRBJ2-5,NA,NA,TRBV5-1,TGCGCCAGCACCAGTGGAGAGACCCAGTACTTC,CASTSGETQYF
TRBJ2-7,NA,NA,TRBV9,TGTGCCAGCAGCGGAGTCCCCTGCGCCTACTACGAGCAGTACTTC,CASSGVPCAYYEQYF
TRBJ1-1,few,NA,TRBV5-1,TGCGCCAGCAGCCCCCGGGAGAACACTGAAGCTTTCTTT,CASSPRENTEAFF
TRBJ2-5,once,NA,TRBV28,TGTGCCAGTATGTCCTACGCGGGACCAGGGTTGAGAGAGACCCAGTACTTC,CASMSYAGPGLRETQYF
TRBJ1-2,NA,NA,TRBV11-2,TGTGCCAGCAGCTTACACCCAGGGAAAAGCTACACCTTC,CASSLHPGKSYTF
TRBJ2-5,NA,TRBD2,TRBV4-2,TGTGCCAGCAGCCCCAGACTAGCGGGAGAAGAGACCCAGTACTTC,CASSPRLAGEETQYF
TRBJ1-5,NA,NA,TRBV7-2,TGTGCCAGCAGCCGTACGGGCAATCAGCCCCAGCATTTT,CASSRTGNQPQHF
TRBJ2-1,NA,TRBD2,TRBV15,TGTGCCACCAGCCGAGGCAGGCTAGCGGGGGGATTCTCCTACAATGAGCAGTTCTTC,CATSRGRLAGGFSYNEQFF
TRBJ2-1,NA,NA,TRBV24-1,TGTGCCACCAGTGATTTGTCAAGGGGGGGCAATGAGCAGTTCTTC,CATSDLSRGGNEQFF
TRBJ1-3,NA,TRBD1,TRBV2,TGTGCCAGCAGGGATGGACAGGGCGCTGGAAACACCATATATTTT,CASRDGQGAGNTIYF